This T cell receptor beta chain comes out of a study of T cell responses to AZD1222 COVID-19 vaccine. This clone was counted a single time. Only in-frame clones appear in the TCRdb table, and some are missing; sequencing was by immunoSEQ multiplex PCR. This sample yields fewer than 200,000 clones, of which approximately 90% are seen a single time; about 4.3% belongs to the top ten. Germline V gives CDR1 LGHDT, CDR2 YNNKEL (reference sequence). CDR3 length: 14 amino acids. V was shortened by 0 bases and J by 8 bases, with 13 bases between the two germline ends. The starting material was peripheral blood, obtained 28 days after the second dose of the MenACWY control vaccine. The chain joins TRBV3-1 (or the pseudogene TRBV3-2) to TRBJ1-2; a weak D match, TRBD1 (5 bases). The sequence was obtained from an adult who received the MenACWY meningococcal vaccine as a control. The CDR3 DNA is TGTGCCAGCAGCCAAGAGTCCCCCGGGGGAGGCTACACCTTC. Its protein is CASSQESPGGGYTF.